One TCR beta chain is described in this entry. This entry comes from a study of blood T cell repertoires in COVID-19. Sequenced by immunoSEQ multiplex PCR; TCRdb stores in-frame clones only, minus some. The sample has under 550,000 clones, approximately 90% seen once; the top ten hold 0.8% to 0.9%. J was trimmed by 7 bases and V by 6 bases; bases with no gene match: 8. CDR3 size: 14 residues. CDR1 is MNHNY and CDR2 is SVGAGI in the germline V gene (reference sequence). The clonotype comes from a man between 18 and 29 years old with COVID-19, enrolled during active disease. This chain links TRBV6-6 with TRBJ1-5; 8 nucleotides match TRBD1. Sequenced input: peripheral blood. The CDR3 spells CASRTGQGNQPQHF. CDR3 nucleotides: TGTGCCAGCAGAACAGGACAGGGAAACCAGCCCCAGCATTTT.